This T cell receptor beta chain appears in the sequencing data of a study of blood T cell repertoires in COVID-19 (dated by TCRdb to 2018 to 2021). Concerning the study at large: Samples from collaborators originated in the United States, Italy and Spain and spanned both the acute and convalescent phases of COVID-19. The prospective study material was composed of cDNA or gDNA derived from T cells, B-cell-depleted T cells, or PBMCs. The dataset comprised deeply sampled blood TCRbeta repertoires from subjects exposed to, actively infected with, or recovered from COVID-19. The repertoires were released in a freely available public database meant as a resource for research on the immune response to SARS-CoV-2. Samples were obtained from the ongoing ImmuneRACE study (first 160 participants) and from over a thousand subjects provided by 6 global collaborators. The sample metadata nearly always contained a de-identified subject ID, COVID-19 status, age in years and sex. Where available, HLA class I and class II types were obtained from metadata supplied by the sample provider rather than from assay-based typing.

Regarding this clone: Which antigen it targets is not known. Per-base quality was not reported, and no clone a single base away is much larger than it.

For CDR1 and CDR2, the germline V gene (reference sequence) lists LNHDA and SQIVND. Trimming accounts for 3 bases at V and 6 bases at J, while the number of junction bases matched to no gene is 16. From its cysteine to its phenylalanine, the CDR3 spans 18 amino acids. This entry keeps only the CDR3 DNA: 54 bases, framed from base 1. The immunoSEQ Assay, a bias-controlled multiplex PCR, was used to amplify TCRbeta CDR3 regions from genomic DNA. Turning to the authors' computational methods: The number of nucleated cells in each sample was estimated by amplification of reference gene primers within the assay. Sequence reads were collapsed and filtered to measure the absolute abundance of every unique TCRbeta CDR3 rearrangement. For each sample, productive Simpson clonality was calculated as the square root of Simpson's diversity index over productive rearrangements. TCRdb stores this immuneACCESS table with in-frame sequences only. Part of the clones is absent; in the studies checked, under half of the shortfall reflects unresolved V genes, and no reason is known for the rest. V, J and clone size reflect that table, while D and trimming were determined from the DNA. For this sample the table gives 250,000 to 350,000 clones, of which 90% were detected only once. The leading ten clones occupy roughly 4.3% of the sample.

Enrolling through a virtual design, the prospective study's participants ranged in age from roughly 18 to 100 years and lived across roughly 24 United States geographic areas. To assign participants to cohorts, the prospective study relied on clinical history that participants themselves reported in a screening survey and a study questionnaire. In the prospective study, mobile phlebotomists collected whole blood, serum and a nasopharyngeal or oropharyngeal swab from each participant. Participants in the prospective study had the option to provide additional blood draws and questionnaires over an approximately two-month period. Before DNA extraction, blood samples from the prospective study were shipped at room temperature or frozen. The research as a whole found: Clinical and demographic metadata were provided uncurated, with the amount varying by source and participant.

This receptor was identified in a woman aged 18-29 years with acute COVID-19. Sample: PBMCs or T cells enriched from blood (not recorded which). The rearrangement joined TRBV19 to TRBJ1-4, with 7 central nucleotides matching TRBD1. The CDR3: CASSMPSITGVDHEKLFF. The nucleotide sequence reads TGTGCCAGTAGTATGCCTTCTATTACAGGGGTGGACCATGAAAAACTGTTTTTT.